This T cell receptor beta chain was captured in a study of cytomegalovirus exposure and HLA in healthy donors. PCR employed 60 Vbeta and 13 Jbeta primers. TCRdb's table, derived via immunoSEQ multiplex PCR, lists solely in-frame clones and lacks some. Of 150,000 to 200,000 clones listed, about 75% are singletons. Worth noting for this clone: The antigen remains undetermined.

Points from the study as a whole: A later analysis found most CMV-associated TCR beta chains apparently HLA-restricted.

Germline V lookup: CDR1 SGHAT, CDR2 FQDESV (reference sequence). The CDR3 is made up of 13 amino acids. Trimming left V 5 bases short and J 5 bases short, with 12 bases between. This sequence was found in a female donor in good health and CMV-seronegative. The chain has TRBV11-1 and TRBJ1-1; D possibly corresponds to TRBD1 (6 bases). Sequences were obtained from PBMCs. CDR3 amino acids: CASSPQGWTEAFF. The CDR3 bases are TGTGCCAGCAGCCCACAGGGATGGACTGAAGCTTTCTTT.